This T cell receptor beta chain derives from a study of blood T cell repertoires in COVID-19 (dated by TCRdb to about 2020). About the investigation overall: Recovered participants in ImmuneRACE Cohort 3 were defined by two consecutive negative NP/OP PCR tests, clearance by a healthcare professional, or resolution of symptoms. Samples from collaborators originated in the United States, Italy and Spain and spanned both the acute and convalescent phases of COVID-19. The prospective study material was composed of cDNA or gDNA derived from T cells, B-cell-depleted T cells, or PBMCs. Subjects who had been exposed to COVID-19, were actively infected with it, or had recovered from it provided the deeply sampled blood TCRbeta repertoires that made up the dataset. A freely available public database, intended as a resource for researchers studying the immune response to SARS-CoV-2, is where the repertoires were released. Samples came from the ongoing ImmuneRACE study (first 160 participants) plus 1,254 subjects from 6 global collaborators. Nearly every sample came with metadata listing a de-identified subject ID, COVID-19 status, age in years and sex. HLA class I and class II types, where available, came from metadata supplied by the sample provider rather than from assay-based typing. Findings and caveats that apply to the study as a whole: How much clinical and demographic metadata was included differed by source and by participant, and the metadata was provided uncurated.

TCRbeta CDR3 regions were amplified from genomic DNA using the immunoSEQ Assay, a bias-controlled multiplex PCR. In the paper's pipeline: Within the assay, amplification of reference gene primers was used to estimate how many nucleated cells each sample contained. Sequence reads were collapsed and filtered to measure the absolute abundance of every unique TCRbeta CDR3 rearrangement. For each sample, productive Simpson clonality was calculated as the square root of Simpson's diversity index across productive rearrangements. Imported from immuneACCESS, the table was reduced by TCRdb to in-frame sequences with V and J called. These copies leave out some clones; in studies compared against another copy, an unresolved V gene accounts for under half, and the cause of the remainder is not known. The V and J calls and clone size are taken from that table; D and trimming were inferred from the DNA. Recorded for this sample are roughly 210,000 clones; around nine tenths of them occurred a single time. The top ten clones comprise 7% to 9% of the sample.

Participants in the prospective study were enrolled through a virtual design, were aged about 18 to 89 years, and lived in roughly 24 United States geographic areas. In the prospective study, cohorts were assigned on the basis of participant-reported clinical history obtained from a screening survey and a study questionnaire. Mobile phlebotomists in the prospective study collected whole blood, serum and a nasopharyngeal or oropharyngeal swab from every participant. Over a 2-month period, participants in the prospective study had the option of providing additional blood draws and questionnaires. Blood samples from the prospective study were shipped frozen or at room temperature prior to DNA extraction. Per the germline V gene, SNHLY is the CDR1 and FYNNEI is the CDR2. The germline V and J ends show losses of 9 bases and 3 bases respectively, and no gene match explains 5 bases of the junction. CDR3 length: 13 amino acids, cysteine to phenylalanine. Of all the DNA, just the CDR3 is kept, 39 bases in frame from base 1.

A remark on this clone: Its specific antigen is unknown. Base qualities are missing; no much larger clone stands one base away.

The sample consisted of PBMCs or T cells enriched from blood (not recorded which). This receptor chain uses TRBV2 and TRBJ1-1; 9 middle bases align to TRBD1. The source is a man aged 30 to 45 in a cohort exposed to, infected with or recovered from COVID-19 (not recorded which). The CDR3 corresponds to CASLQGAYTEAFF. In nucleotides, the sequence is TGTGCCAGTCTACAGGGGGCCTACACTGAAGCTTTCTTT.